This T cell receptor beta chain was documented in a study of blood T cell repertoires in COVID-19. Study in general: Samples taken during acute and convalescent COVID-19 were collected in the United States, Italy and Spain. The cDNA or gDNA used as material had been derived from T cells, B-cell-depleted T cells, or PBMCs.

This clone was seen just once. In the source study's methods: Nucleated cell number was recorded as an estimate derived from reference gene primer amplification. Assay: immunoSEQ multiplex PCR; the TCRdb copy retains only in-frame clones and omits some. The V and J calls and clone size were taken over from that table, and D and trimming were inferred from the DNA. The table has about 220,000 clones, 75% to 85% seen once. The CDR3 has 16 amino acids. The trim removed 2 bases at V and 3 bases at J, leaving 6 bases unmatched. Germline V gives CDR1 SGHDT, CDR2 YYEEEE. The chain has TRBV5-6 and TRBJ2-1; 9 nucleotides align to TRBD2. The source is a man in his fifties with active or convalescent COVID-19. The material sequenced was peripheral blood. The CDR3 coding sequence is TGTGCCAGCAGCTTCCGAGCGGGAGGCCACTACAATGAGCAGTTCTTC. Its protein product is CASSFRAGGHYNEQFF.